Only one count was recorded for the clone carrying this T cell receptor beta chain. The antigen is undetermined. The data are from a study of cytomegalovirus exposure and HLA in healthy donors. Study-level points and caveats: Excluded: some indistinguishable V segments such as TRBV6-2 and TRBV6-3. Presence/absence results assume similar sequencing depth per donor, which may not hold.

This CDR3 has 16 residues. Losses at the gene ends were 1 base for V and 12 bases for J; bases not matched to a gene: 12. Per the germline V gene, CDR1 is SGHTA and CDR2 is FQGNSA. A multiplex PCR was run with 60 Vbeta primers and 13 Jbeta primers. The method was immunoSEQ multiplex PCR; TCRdb's version includes in-frame clones alone and lacks a portion of them. The sample holds around 250,000 clones, about 81% seen once. This receptor was obtained from a woman aged 60-70 years in good health and CMV-seropositive. Sequenced sample: PBMCs. The chain uses TRBV7-2 and TRBJ2-1; 10 nucleotides match TRBD2. CDR3 in DNA: TGTGCCAGCAGCTTAGGCGCAAGTCTAGCGGGAGTTGGGCAGTTCTTC. Residues: CASSLGASLAGVGQFF.